This entry lists 20 T cell receptor beta chains sequenced from one sample in a study of siplizumab effects on memory and regulatory T cells. The repertoire was sequenced with immunoSEQ multiplex PCR; TCRdb's copy has only in-frame clones and lacks some. The sample gives under 100,000 clones, roughly 87% of which show up once; 1.5% to 1.7% is in the top ten. Input material: Tregs sorted from blood. The receptors stem from a human donor in good health.

V usage is TRBV14 and J usage is TRBJ2-5, with D perhaps TRBD1 (6 bases). Germline V lookup: CDR1 SGHDN, CDR2 FVKESK. Trimming cost V 0 bases and J 4 bases, with 21 bases left between them. The CDR3 extends over 18 amino acids. The CDR3 coding sequence is TGTGCCAGCAGCCAAGATCTTTATTTTCAGGGGCGGAGAGAGACCCAGTACTTC. Its translation: CASSQDLYFQGRRETQYF.

The gene calls are TRBV7-9 and TRBJ1-5; a possible D gene is TRBD1 (5 bases). The V gene's germline CDR1 is SEHNR and CDR2 FQNEAQ (reference sequence). The V gene lost 4 bases and the J gene lost 1 base, with 17 bases spanning the gap. The length of the CDR3 is 17 residues. As DNA, the CDR3 is TGTGCCAGCAGCTCATCCCCCGGGGGTGGAAGCAATCAGCCCCAGCATTTT. Translation: CASSSSPGGGSNQPQHF.

This clone came up once. This chain uses TRBV11-2 with TRBJ2-1; no reliable D call. V was clipped by 2 bases and J by 2 bases, with 7 bases between them. Per germline, CDR1 SGHAT and CDR2 FQNNGV. The CDR3 runs to 14 residues. DNA for the CDR3: TGTGCCAGCAGCTTATACCCAGCCTACAATGAGCAGTTCTTC. It encodes CASSLYPAYNEQFF.

In its sample, this clone ranks as medium-sized. The chain employs TRBV15 and TRBJ1-1; no reliable D call. V shed 1 base and J shed 5 bases, with 8 bases lying between them. This CDR3 comprises 13 residues. Germline CDR1 reads LNHNV; CDR2 reads YYDKDF (reference sequence). The CDR3 DNA reads as TGTGCCACCAGCAGAGCTTCGGGAACTGAAGCTTTCTTT. Amino acids: CATSRASGTEAFF.

The CDR3 DNA follows: TGTGCCAGCAGCTACAGGGGGCAAGAGACCCAGTACTTC. This gives the protein CASSYRGQETQYF. The chain links TRBV5-5 to TRBJ2-5; 8 nucleotides align to TRBD1. With 3 bases clipped from V and 2 bases from J, the junction kept 0 bases outside the gene matches. The CDR3 has 13 residues. From germline, CDR1 is SGHKS and CDR2 YYEKEE (reference sequence).

This rearrangement joins TRBV25-1 to TRBJ1-2, with TRBD1 matching over 7 bases. Germline CDR1 and CDR2: MGHDK and SYGVNS. This CDR3 comprises 13 residues. Trimming cost V 6 bases and J 0 bases; bases outside gene matches: 1. In DNA form, the CDR3 reads TGTGCCAGCAGGGGGACAGCTAACTATGGCTACACCTTC. It translates to CASRGTANYGYTF.

This clone was seen once. Other DNA sequences of this sample code for an identical CDR3. The chain has TRBV7-2 and TRBJ1-6; D is undetermined. The ends were cut back, 1 base at V and 10 bases at J, with 8 bases in the middle. Germline CDR1 and CDR2: SGHTA and FQGNSA. This CDR3 is built from 13 residues. CDR3 coding DNA: TGTGCCAGCAGCTTAGAGGCAGAATCACCCCTCCACTTT. Translating it yields CASSLEAESPLHF.

V is TRBV7-2 and J is TRBJ2-7; D gene ambiguous. CDR3 length equals 11 residues. Looked up from germline, CDR1 is SGHTA and CDR2 is FQGNSA. Deletions cut 8 bases from V and 2 bases from J, with 7 bases between. In DNA, the CDR3 is TGTGCCAGCTCCCTTACCTACGAGCAGTACTTC. It is translated as CASSLTYEQYF.

The chain is built from TRBV11-3 and TRBJ2-7; D unresolved. Germline-derived CDR1 and CDR2 are SGHNT and YENEEA. The CDR3 runs 15 residues. V was shortened by 0 bases and J by 6 bases, with 15 bases between the two germline ends. CDR3: CASSLDGRLSPEQYF. CDR3 nucleotides: TGTGCCAGCAGCTTAGATGGTCGCCTTTCACCCGAGCAGTACTTC. Filled out from reference TRBV11-3 and TRBJ2-7, the complete variable domain reads EAGVVQSPRYKIIEKKQPVAFWCNPISGHNTLYWYLQNLGQGPELLIRYENEEAVDDSQLPKDRFSAERLKGVDSTLKIQPAELGDSAVYLCASSLDGRLSPEQYFGPGTRLTVT.

The chain has TRBV12-5 and TRBJ1-6, with D uncertain. Germline V CDR1 and CDR2: LGHNT, FRNRAP. The germline V and J ends were trimmed by 2 bases and 5 bases, with 13 bases remaining between them. The CDR3 covers 16 residues. CDR3 DNA: TGTGCTAGTGGTTTGAGAATAGGTGGCGATAATTCACCCCTCCACTTT. It encodes CASGLRIGGDNSPLHF.

V is TRBV6-1 and J is TRBJ1-2, with D hard to call. V dropped 0 bases and J dropped 8 bases, with 13 bases sitting between them. Looked up from germline, CDR1 is MNHNS and CDR2 is SASEGT. This CDR3 has 14 residues. Written as DNA, the CDR3 is TGTGCCAGCAGTGAAGCGGCGTTGATGGGGGGCTACACCTTC. Translating it yields CASSEAALMGGYTF.

This chain uses TRBV6-4 with TRBJ2-1; D uncertain. CDR1 is MRHNA and CDR2 is SNTAGT in the germline V gene. CDR3 size: 15 residues. V was shortened by 2 bases and J by 8 bases, with 16 bases between the two germline ends. This chain's CDR3 is CASSDGPAPRDEQFF. CDR3 nucleotide sequence: TGTGCCAGCAGTGACGGCCCAGCCCCAAGGGATGAGCAGTTCTTC.

This chain joins TRBV4-2 and TRBJ1-5; D remains unclear. The CDR3 sequence is 13 residues long. CDR1 is LGHNA, CDR2 YNFKEQ, per germline. V lost 5 bases to trimming and J lost 5 bases, with 10 bases between them. This chain's CDR3 is CASSFKGDQPQHF. DNA of the CDR3: TGTGCCAGCAGCTTCAAGGGAGATCAGCCCCAGCATTTT.

This chain links TRBV2 with TRBJ2-3, with D possibly TRBD2 on 6 matching bases. V was trimmed by 8 bases and J by 2 bases, leaving 17 bases between them. The CDR3 contains 15 residues. Germline CDR1 and CDR2: SNHLY and FYNNEI. The CDR3, as DNA: TGTGCCAGCCAAGCCGAGCGGGTAATCACAGATACGCAGTATTTT. Residues: CASQAERVITDTQYF.

This sequence joins TRBV6-5 and TRBJ1-3; 9 bases are a match to TRBD1. Germline V gene lookup returns CDR1 MNHEY and CDR2 SVGAGI. CDR3 size: 14 residues. Trimming took 4 bases from V and 4 from J; bases not matched to a gene: 2. The CDR3 DNA sequence: TGTGCCAGCAGTTCCGGGACAGGGGGAAACACCATATATTTT. Amino acids: CASSSGTGGNTIYF.

V gene TRBV27 combines with J gene TRBJ1-1; D remains unclear. The CDR3 loop spans 13 amino acids. The V and J ends lost 8 bases and 0 bases respectively, with 10 bases between them. In germline, CDR1 is MNHEY, CDR2 SMNVEV (reference sequence). CDR3 sequence (DNA): TGTGCCAGCTCAAGTTATCTGAACACTGAAGCTTTCTTT. Translated: CASSSYLNTEAFF.

The chain couples TRBV6-5 to TRBJ1-6; D is perhaps TRBD1 (6 bases). The length of the CDR3 is 14 residues. Trimming pared 2 bases from V and 9 bases from J, leaving 11 bases between. The V gene's germline CDR1 is MNHEY and CDR2 SVGAGI. CDR3 amino acids: CASSYQGKLSPLHF. The DNA for the CDR3 is TGTGCCAGCAGTTACCAGGGGAAGCTTTCACCCCTCCACTTT.

The table lists this clone with a count of one. V usage is TRBV7-9 and J usage is TRBJ1-2; D remains ambiguous. Trimming left V 3 bases short and J 1 base short, with 3 bases between. The CDR3 has 12 residues. The germline CDR1 and CDR2 sequences are SEHNR and FQNEAQ (reference sequence). Written as DNA, the CDR3 is TGTGCCAGCAGCTTCGGTAACTATGGCTACACCTTC. It encodes CASSFGNYGYTF.

The J gene is TRBJ2-1, the V gene TRBV28; tentatively, D is TRBD1 (6 bases). CDR1 is MDHEN, CDR2 SYDVKM, per germline. V lost 8 bases and J lost 11, with 19 bases in between. The CDR3 is 13 amino acids. This chain's CDR3 is CASGASAGTKQFF. The CDR3 bases are TGTGCCAGCGGTGCCTCGGCCGGGACAAAGCAGTTCTTC.

The gene calls are TRBV19 and TRBJ1-5; no firm D call. Trimming removed 5 bases from V and 3 bases from J, with 5 bases in between. Germline lookup yields CDR1 LNHDA and CDR2 SQIVND (reference sequence). This CDR3 is built from 12 residues. In DNA form, the CDR3 reads TGTGCCAGTAGTCGGGTCAATCAGCCCCAGCATTTT. Amino acid sequence: CASSRVNQPQHF.